This TCR beta chain was identified during a study of blood T cell repertoires in COVID-19. Overall study context: The United States, Italy and Spain supplied acute and convalescent COVID-19 samples. The analysed material was cDNA or gDNA that came from T cells, B-cell-depleted T cells, or PBMCs.

Original processing notes: Quantification of nucleated cells was approximated via reference gene primer amplification. The assay was immunoSEQ multiplex PCR, and TCRdb's table has in-frame clones only and misses some. The DNA gave D and trimming, while V, J and clone size come from that table. The table has around 81,000 clones, more than 75% seen once. Germline values: CDR1 SQVTM, CDR2 ANQGSEA. V lost 4 bases and J lost 0, with 9 bases in between. The CDR3 totals 13 residues. This chain uses TRBV29-1 with TRBJ1-1; D remains ambiguous. This receptor was obtained from a woman aged 55-69 years with acute or convalescent COVID-19. The sequencing sample was made of peripheral blood. The CDR3 here is CSVVTAMNTEAFF. Here the CDR3 DNA reads TGCAGCGTTGTCACAGCTATGAACACTGAAGCTTTCTTT.